These 18 T cell receptor beta chains originate from one sample sequenced in a study of shared clonotypes between healthy human individuals. Assay: immunoSEQ multiplex PCR; the TCRdb copy retains only in-frame clones and omits some. The table lists more than 1 million clones, around 82% of them singletons, with around 0.47% in the top ten. Input material: memory CD4+ T cells from PBMCs. Subset here: CD45RA-negative fraction. The origin of the receptors is a man younger than 35 in good health. Some clones in this sample may be carry-over from other donors' samples.

This clone occurred a few times. This chain uses TRBV10-3 with TRBJ1-3; D is ambiguous. CDR3 length: 14 residues. The V and J ends lost 0 bases and 7 bases respectively, with 10 bases between them. Germline V gives CDR1 ENHRY, CDR2 SYGVKD. CDR3 sequence (DNA): TGTGCCATCAGTGAGTCGAGGCAGCCTAACACCATATATTTT. As protein: CAISESRQPNTIYF.

This sequence joins TRBV28 and TRBJ2-1; 8 bases align to TRBD1. This CDR3 is built from 17 residues. CDR1 is MDHEN and CDR2 is SYDVKM in the germline V gene. The ends lost 3 bases at V and 0 bases at J; junction bases unmatched: 7. The CDR3 DNA follows: TGTGCCAGCAGTTTGAGACAGGGGAGCAGCTCCTACAATGAGCAGTTCTTC. Protein sequence: CASSLRQGSSSYNEQFF.

In its sample, this clone was seen a few times. The V gene is TRBV19, the J gene TRBJ2-7, with D perhaps matching TRBD1 (5 bases). Germline assignment: CDR1 LNHDA and CDR2 SQIVND (reference sequence). The V and J ends lost 5 bases and 3 bases respectively, with 11 bases between them. CDR3 length: 13 amino acids. The CDR3 nucleotides are TGTGCCAGTAGTCCCCCAGGGTTCTACGAGCAGTACTTC. Translation gives CASSPPGFYEQYF.

This clone was picked up a small number of times. The chain joins TRBV7-2 to TRBJ2-7, with D perhaps TRBD1 (5 bases). V lost 6 bases, J lost 6 bases, and 15 bases lay in between. CDR3 length: 13 residues. Per germline, CDR1 SGHTA and CDR2 FQGNSA. In DNA form, the CDR3 reads TGTGCCAGCAGTGTACGGCAGGGCCGCGAGCAGTACTTC. Translated: CASSVRQGREQYF.

The chain couples TRBV7-9 to TRBJ2-5, with no clear D. Trimming removed 1 base from V and 1 base from J, with 10 bases in between. This CDR3 is 15 amino acids long. Germline V gene data show CDR1 as SEHNR and CDR2 as FQNEAQ (reference sequence). CDR3 nucleotide sequence: TGTGCCAGCAGCTTAGGGCTTCCAATCCAAGAGACCCAGTACTTC. Protein sequence: CASSLGLPIQETQYF.

A remark on this clone: Other DNA variants within this sample encode the same CDR3. V and J are TRBV27 and TRBJ2-7; D ambiguous. Germline V gene lookup returns CDR1 MNHEY and CDR2 SMNVEV (reference sequence). The CDR3 spans 14 residues. The V gene lost 3 bases and the J gene lost 0 bases, with 9 bases spanning the gap. DNA of the CDR3: TGTGCCAGCAGTTTGAACCGCGCCTCCTACGAGCAGTACTTC. It specifies CASSLNRASYEQYF.

This clone was seen at least ten times. The V gene is TRBV4-1, the J gene TRBJ2-3; D is ambiguous. CDR3 length: 15 amino acids. The germline CDR1 and CDR2 sequences are MGHRA and YSYEKL. Trimming pared 0 bases from V and 0 bases from J, leaving 7 bases between. The CDR3 DNA reads as TGCGCCAGCAGCCAAGACGGTTATAGCACAGATACGCAGTATTTT. Its protein product is CASSQDGYSTDTQYF.

The chain has TRBV6-5 and TRBJ1-1, with D possibly TRBD1 on 5 matching bases. V was pared by 5 bases and J by 5 bases, with 15 bases between. Germline CDR1 reads MNHEY; CDR2 reads SVGAGI. The CDR3 spans 14 residues. In DNA, the CDR3 is TGTGCCAGCAGTACGGGTGGGACGGAAACTGAAGCTTTCTTT. Encoded protein: CASSTGGTETEAFF.

V usage is TRBV28 and J usage is TRBJ2-7, with 9 bases matching TRBD2. The junction had 7 bases not matched to a gene; V was cut back by 8 bases and J by 2 bases. Germline assignment: CDR1 MDHEN and CDR2 SYDVKM. CDR3 size: 14 residues. Here the CDR3 DNA reads TGTGCCAGCTTTAGCGGGAGCCATCCCTACGAGCAGTACTTC. Amino acid sequence: CASFSGSHPYEQYF.

The rearrangement uses TRBV4-1 and TRBJ2-1; D perhaps matches TRBD2 (5 bases). Trimming removed 5 bases from V and 0 bases from J, with 17 bases in between. CDR1 MGHRA and CDR2 YSYEKL come from the germline V gene. The CDR3 has 17 amino acids. CDR3 DNA: TGCGCCAGCAGCTTCCGAGGGCTACCGAGCTCCTACAATGAGCAGTTCTTC. Residues: CASSFRGLPSSYNEQFF.

This chain uses TRBV5-1 with TRBJ2-1; 8 bases fit TRBD2. There are 16 residues in the CDR3. Trimming cost V 1 base and J 3 bases; bases outside gene matches: 6. The germline V gene encodes CDR1 SGHRS and CDR2 YFSETQ. As DNA, the CDR3 is TGCGCCAGCAGCTTGCTAGCGGGCTCCGTCTACAATGAGCAGTTCTTC. Residues: CASSLLAGSVYNEQFF.

This rearrangement joins TRBV6-6 to TRBJ1-1; 7 bases fit TRBD1. The V and J ends lost 4 bases and 5 bases, in that order; junction bases with no gene match: 7. This CDR3 spans 14 amino acids. Looked up from germline, CDR1 is MNHNY and CDR2 is SVGAGI (reference sequence). This chain's CDR3 is CASSLGTAATEAFF. For the CDR3, the DNA is TGTGCCAGCAGTTTGGGGACAGCCGCGACTGAAGCTTTCTTT.

As to this clone: This same CDR3 is encoded by further DNA sequences in the sample. This chain joins TRBV5-1 and TRBJ2-7, with no clear D. Germline CDR1 reads SGHRS; CDR2 reads YFSETQ. The CDR3 sequence is 11 residues long. The V end lost 0 bases, the J end lost 4 bases, and 2 bases lay between the germline ends. The CDR3 DNA follows: TGCGCCAGCAGCTTGGGGTACGAGCAGTACTTC. Its translation is CASSLGYEQYF.

This chain connects TRBV27 to TRBJ2-7; D tentatively reads TRBD1 or TRBD2 (7 bases each). V gave up 11 bases and J gave up 6 bases, with 23 bases separating them. Germline-derived CDR1 and CDR2 are MNHEY and SMNVEV (reference sequence). The CDR3 extends over 14 amino acids. The CDR3 here is CAASRGGGLPEQYF. DNA for the CDR3: TGTGCCGCCAGCAGGGGGGGTGGTCTGCCCGAGCAGTACTTC.

This chain uses TRBV10-3 with TRBJ1-2, with D hard to call. Germline CDR1 reads ENHRY; CDR2 reads SYGVKD. The CDR3 is 15 amino acids. Trimming stripped 0 bases from V and 4 bases from J, with 12 bases between. The CDR3 loop is CAISESFGQAYGYTF. The CDR3 region has the DNA TGTGCCATCAGTGAGTCCTTCGGCCAGGCCTATGGCTACACCTTC.

The rearrangement uses TRBV9 and TRBJ1-2; 10 nucleotides align to TRBD1. The CDR3 covers 14 residues. Germline V lookup: CDR1 SGDLS, CDR2 YYNGEE. Trimming at V came to 2 bases and at J to 4 bases, leaving 2 bases not matched to a gene. The CDR3 coding sequence is TGTGCCAGCAGCGTGGGACAGGGGAGCTATGGCTACACCTTC. Translating it yields CASSVGQGSYGYTF.

The rearrangement uses TRBV19 and TRBJ2-3; D might be TRBD1 (6 bases). From germline, CDR1 is LNHDA and CDR2 SQIVND (reference sequence). The V end lost 5 bases, the J end lost 3 bases, and 15 bases lay between the germline ends. The CDR3 is made up of 15 amino acids. The CDR3 sequence is CASSVQGLGTDTQYF. As DNA, the CDR3 is TGTGCCAGTAGTGTACAGGGCTTAGGGACAGATACGCAGTATTTT.

V is TRBV29-1 and J is TRBJ2-3; 8 bases match TRBD2. The CDR3 length is 13 residues. Germline V gene sequence: CDR1 SQVTM, CDR2 ANQGSEA. V dropped 7 bases and J dropped 4; count of bases not matched to a gene: 7. The DNA for the CDR3 is TGCAGCGCCCCCACGGGAGGGTCAGATACGCAGTATTTT. It encodes CSAPTGGSDTQYF.